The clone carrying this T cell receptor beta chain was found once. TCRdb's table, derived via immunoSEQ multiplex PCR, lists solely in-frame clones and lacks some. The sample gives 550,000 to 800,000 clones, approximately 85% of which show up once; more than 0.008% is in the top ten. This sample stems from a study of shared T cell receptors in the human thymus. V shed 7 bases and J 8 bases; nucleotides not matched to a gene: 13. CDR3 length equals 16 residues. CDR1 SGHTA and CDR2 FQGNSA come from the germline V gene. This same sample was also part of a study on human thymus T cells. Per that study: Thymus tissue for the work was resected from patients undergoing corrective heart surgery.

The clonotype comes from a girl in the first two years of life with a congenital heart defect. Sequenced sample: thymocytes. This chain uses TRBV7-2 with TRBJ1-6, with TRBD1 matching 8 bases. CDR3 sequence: CASTSDRESPDSPLHF. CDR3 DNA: TGTGCCAGCACCTCGGACAGGGAAAGCCCTGATTCACCCCTCCACTTT. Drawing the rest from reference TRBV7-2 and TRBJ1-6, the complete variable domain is GAGVSQSPSNKVTEKGKDVELRCDPISGHTALYWYRQSLGQGLEFLIYFQGNSAPDKSGLPSDRFSAERTGGSVSTLTIQRTQQEDSAVYLCASTSDRESPDSPLHFGNGTRLTVT.